These T cell receptor beta chains were read from a single sample in a study of T cells in Graves' hyperthyroidism and ophthalmopathy. TCRdb fed the multiplex PCR reads into MiXCR, producing one record per CDR3 protein. The sample carries some 440,000 distinct CDR3 sequences, 15% to 17% recorded once. The sample consisted of blood. These receptors originate from a woman under 30 with Graves' hyperthyroidism. The CDR3 runs from the conserved cysteine through the conserved F or W. The D gene is left open where the match is weak. A clone size is listed for some rows: how often the clone was seen (once, few, many), or a class if it is expanded.

v_gene	d_gene	j_gene	abundance	CDR3nt	CDR3aa
TRBV20-1	TRBD1	TRBJ1-1	NA	TGCAGTGCTTCGACCGGGACAGGGAACACTGAAGCTTTCTTT	CSASTGTGNTEAFF
TRBV12-3/TRBV12-4	NA	TRBJ2-3	NA	TGTGCCAGCAGCTTTTTAAGAGGTACAGATACGCAGTATTTT	CASSFLRGTDTQYF
TRBV7-9	NA	TRBJ2-1	many	TGTGCCAGCAGCTCCGGGACATCGGACTCCTACAATGAGCAGTTCTTC	CASSSGTSDSYNEQFF
TRBV28	NA	TRBJ2-7	few	TGTGCCAGCAGTTTGACGTCGGGGCCCACCTACGAGCAGTACTTC	CASSLTSGPTYEQYF
TRBV24-1	NA	TRBJ2-1	many	TGTGCCACCAGTGATCCCGGGGGAGGAAATGAGCAGTTCTTC	CATSDPGGGNEQFF
TRBV30	NA	TRBJ2-4	many	TGTGCCTGGAGGCAGTGGGTAGCCAAAAACATTCAGTACTTC	CAWRQWVAKNIQYF
TRBV6-2/TRBV6-3	TRBD2	TRBJ2-3	many	TGTGCCTCTCACCAGGCGGGGGGTCGAACGGATACGCAGTATTTT	CASHQAGGRTDTQYF
TRBV7-8	NA	TRBJ2-7	many	TGTGCCAGCAGCTTCAGTCAGGGGCTGCCCTCCTACGAGCAGTACTTC	CASSFSQGLPSYEQYF
TRBV20-1	NA	TRBJ1-5	many	TGCAGTGCTAGGTTACAGGGAGGCAATCAGCCCCAGCATTTT	CSARLQGGNQPQHF
TRBV20-1	TRBD2	TRBJ2-5	few	TGCAGTGCTGGGGGACTAGCGGGAAGTATTGAAGAGACCCAGTACTTC	CSAGGLAGSIEETQYF
TRBV28	TRBD1	TRBJ2-1	NA	TGTGCCAGCAGGGGGACAGGGGTGGGGGACAATGAGCAGTTCTTC	CASRGTGVGDNEQFF
TRBV4-1	TRBD2	TRBJ2-3	many	TGCGCCAGCAGCCGCCCAAGCGGGAGGTTGTCTAGCACAGATACGCAGTATTTT	CASSRPSGRLSSTDTQYF
TRBV20-1	NA	TRBJ1-6	many	TGCAGTGCTAGAGATCTGGCAGGAGGCAGCTCACCCCTCCACTTT	CSARDLAGGSSPLHF
TRBV3-1	TRBD2	TRBJ2-7	few	TGTGCCAGCAGCCAAAAATCGGTAGCGGGGGGGCCATACGAGCAGTACTTC	CASSQKSVAGGPYEQYF
TRBV5-5	NA	TRBJ2-3	many	TGTGCCAGCAGCCTCTGGACGGGAGCTAGCACAGATACGCAGTATTTT	CASSLWTGASTDTQYF
TRBV9	NA	TRBJ2-3	many	TGTGCCAGCAGCGTACTAGCTACAGATACGCAGTATTTT	CASSVLATDTQYF
TRBV12-3/TRBV12-4	TRBD2	TRBJ2-1	many	TGTGCCAGCACCCCCGAGAGTAGCGGGGGGAATGAGCAGTTCTTC	CASTPESSGGNEQFF
TRBV20-1	TRBD1	TRBJ2-3	NA	TGCAGTGCTAGAGGGGGACAGGTTTTCGATGATACGCAGTATTTT	CSARGGQVFDDTQYF
TRBV2	NA	TRBJ1-2	many	TGTGCCAGCAGTGAAAAGTTGATAATCTATGGCTACACCTTC	CASSEKLIIYGYTF
TRBV7-8	NA	TRBJ2-1	many	TGTGCCAGCAGCTCCAGACTTGCGGGCTACAATGAGCAGTTCTTC	CASSSRLAGYNEQFF
TRBV7-3	TRBD2	TRBJ2-5	many	TGTGCCAGCAGCTCCCGGGGGGGGGTCCAAGAGACCCAGTACTTC	CASSSRGGVQETQYF
TRBV11-1	TRBD2	TRBJ2-1	many	TGTGCCAGCAGCTTATATAGGGCCCTAGCGGACCACAATGAGCAGTTCTTC	CASSLYRALADHNEQFF
TRBV27	NA	TRBJ2-7	NA	TGTGCCAGCAGCTCGTTGGAGGAGACGTCGTACGAGCAGTACTTC	CASSSLEETSYEQYF
TRBV30	TRBD1	TRBJ1-6	few	TGTGCCTGGGATGGGACAGGGCCAGAACCCCTCCACTTT	CAWDGTGPEPLHF
TRBV11-2	TRBD2	TRBJ2-1	many	TGTGCCAGCAGCTCTATAGCGGGCAATGAGCAGTTCTTC	CASSSIAGNEQFF
TRBV29-1	TRBD2	TRBJ2-2	NA	TGCAGCGTGTCCGGGACTAGCGGCACCGGGGAGCTGTTTTTT	CSVSGTSGTGELFF
TRBV9	NA	TRBJ2-1	many	TGTGCCAGCACCCCTGGGATCTTCAGCTCCTACAATGAGCAGTTCTTC	CASTPGIFSSYNEQFF